What follows are 10 T cell receptor beta chains derived from one specimen sequenced in a study of T-cell memory formation after mild COVID-19. TCRdb ran MiXCR on the 5' RACE reads and lists one entry per CDR3 protein. The table has roughly 550,000 distinct CDR3 sequences, about 20% seen once; the top ten hold roughly an eighth. The sample comprised PBMCs or a T cell subset sorted from them (not recorded which). All receptors come from an adult woman who had mild COVID-19 (a few samples of this study predate the infection). Cell type and time point are not known.

This clonotype was picked up a small number of times. The chain carries TRBV7-3 and TRBJ1-1; D is perhaps TRBD1 (6 bases). CDR1 SGHTA and CDR2 FQGTGA come from the germline V gene. This CDR3 spans 15 amino acids. The germline V and J ends were trimmed by 5 bases and 1 base, with 14 bases remaining between them. The DNA for the CDR3 is TGTGCCAGCAGCCCATCGGGGGGCCCGAACACTGAAGCTTTCTTT. Protein sequence: CASSPSGGPNTEAFF.

The V and J genes are TRBV3-1 and TRBJ2-1, with D hard to call. CDR3 length equals 16 residues. Germline V CDR1 and CDR2: LGHDT, YNNKEL (reference sequence). With 0 bases removed from V and 4 bases from J, the gap between germline ends came to 13 bases. DNA of the CDR3: TGTGCCAGCAGCCAAGACACGGATCCCCTTTACAATGAGCAGTTCTTC. Protein product: CASSQDTDPLYNEQFF.

This clonotype was picked up a small number of times. The chain couples TRBV6-2 or TRBV6-3 to TRBJ2-1, with TRBD1 identical over 7 bases. CDR3 length: 15 residues. Germline V gene lookup returns CDR1 MNHEY and CDR2 SVGEGT. J was trimmed by 4 bases and V by 6 bases; bases with no gene match: 9. In DNA, the CDR3 is TGTGCCAGCAGACGTGACAGGGTTCGTTACAATGAGCAGTTCTTC. Amino acid sequence: CASRRDRVRYNEQFF.

This clonotype was recorded a few times. The genes are TRBV6-6 and TRBJ2-6; D is perhaps TRBD2 (5 bases). Trimming cost V 2 bases and J 0 bases, with 5 bases left between them. CDR1 is MNHNY and CDR2 is SVGAGI in the germline V gene (reference sequence). The CDR3 consists of 15 residues. CDR3 in DNA: TGTGCCAGCAGTTACGAGGGCTCTGGGGCCAACGTCCTGACTTTC. This sequence encodes CASSYEGSGANVLTF.

V usage is TRBV15 and J usage is TRBJ1-6; D unclear. The CDR3 loop spans 14 amino acids. Germline CDR1 reads LNHNV; CDR2 reads YYDKDF (reference sequence). Trimming pared 2 bases from V and 7 bases from J, leaving 9 bases between. The DNA of the CDR3 is TGTGCCACCAGCAGAAATTCGGGGAATTCACCCCTCCACTTT. As protein: CATSRNSGNSPLHF.

This clonotype has more than one count but fewer than ten. V usage is TRBV18 and J usage is TRBJ2-2; 10 positions match TRBD2. CDR1 is KGHSH and CDR2 is LQKENI in the germline V gene. CDR3 length: 17 amino acids. V was pared by 1 base and J by 4 bases, with 6 bases of the junction left unmatched. DNA of the CDR3: TGTGCCAGCTCACCACGTGCGGCTAGCGGGGGCACCGGGGAGCTGTTTTTT. The encoded protein is CASSPRAASGGTGELFF.

The chain links TRBV20-1 to TRBJ2-1; possibly TRBD1 or TRBD2 for D (6 bases each). CDR3 length equals 15 residues. Germline V gene data show CDR1 as DFQATT and CDR2 as SNEGSKA (reference sequence). Trimming removed 0 bases at V and 7 bases at J, with 16 bases between. The CDR3 sequence is CSARDHQRRGNEQFF. Written as DNA, the CDR3 is TGCAGTGCTAGAGATCACCAAAGGAGGGGGAATGAGCAGTTCTTC.

This clonotype was recorded at least ten times. The CDR3 loop reads CASSPGLAGDEQYF. DNA for the CDR3: TGCGCCAGCAGCCCCGGACTAGCGGGAGACGAGCAGTACTTC. The chain joins TRBV5-1 to TRBJ2-7, with TRBD2 matching 13 bases. CDR3 size: 14 residues. J lost 5 bases, V lost 4 bases, and 3 bases had no gene match. Germline values: CDR1 SGHRS, CDR2 YFSETQ. Full variable domain (rest looked up from reference TRBV5-1 and TRBJ2-7): KAGVTQTPRYLIKTRGQQVTLSCSPISGHRSVSWYQQTPGQGLQFLFEYFSETQRNKGNFPGRFSGRQFSNSRSEMNVSTLELGDSALYLCASSPGLAGDEQYFGPGTRLTVT.

This clonotype occurred a few times. The genes are TRBV12-3 or TRBV12-4 and TRBJ2-7, with 7 bases identical to TRBD1. The V segment lost 5 bases and the J segment 7 bases; nucleotides outside the gene matches: 14. The CDR3 runs to 15 residues. The CDR3, as DNA: TGTGCCAGCAGTCTTCTCGGAGAGGGGGCGAAAGAGCAGTACTTC. Protein product: CASSLLGEGAKEQYF.

The chain uses TRBV7-2 and TRBJ1-2; possibly TRBD1 for D (5 bases). Trimming removed 2 bases at V and 8 bases at J, with 21 bases between. The CDR3 consists of 16 residues. Per germline, CDR1 SGHTA and CDR2 FQGNSA. CDR3 coding DNA: TGTGCCAGCAGCTTATTATTAATTCGGGGGGGTCTGGGCTACACCTTC. Translated, it gives CASSLLLIRGGLGYTF.